This T cell receptor beta chain is drawn from a study of blood T cell repertoires in COVID-19. About the study: The United States, Italy and Spain supplied acute and convalescent COVID-19 samples. T cells, B-cell-depleted T cells, or PBMCs supplied cDNA or gDNA.

In the original processing: Estimated nucleated cell counts came from reference gene primer amplification. Generated by immunoSEQ multiplex PCR, the TCRdb table keeps only in-frame clones and is missing some. The DNA gave D and trimming, while V, J and clone size come from that table. The table shows 80,000 or so clones, with roughly 86% occurring only once. The V end lost 2 bases, the J end lost 6 bases, and 14 bases lay between the germline ends. This CDR3 region has 15 residues. Germline CDR1 reads SEHNR; CDR2 reads FQNEAQ (reference sequence). The V gene is TRBV7-9, the J gene TRBJ2-1; TRBD1 might be the D (6 bases). The specimen sequenced was peripheral blood. The TCR originated in a woman aged 60-75 years with acute or convalescent COVID-19. CDR3 coding DNA: TGTGCCAGCAGCTTAATACAGGGTCCACTCAATGAGCAGTTCTTC. The encoded protein is CASSLIQGPLNEQFF.